These T cell receptor beta chains were read from a single sample in a study of cytomegalovirus exposure and HLA in healthy donors. Measured with immunoSEQ multiplex PCR; TCRdb has only the in-frame clones, and not every one. The table records about 140,000 clones, roughly 80% of them present only once. The sequenced sample consisted of PBMCs. These receptors all come from a female donor in good health and CMV-seronegative. Each CDR3 is given with its conserved first and last residue. D genes are given only for firm matches. Clone size, where shown, is once, few, many, or a class for clones that have expanded.

abundance	v_gene	j_gene	d_gene	CDR3nt	CDR3aa
NA	TRBV5-1	TRBJ1-1	NA	TGCGCCAGCAGCTTGGGAGTACAGGGAGTGAACACTGAAGCTTTCTTT	CASSLGVQGVNTEAFF
NA	TRBV30	TRBJ2-7	TRBD1	TGTGCCTGGAGCCAGGGACAGGGGGCATCCGAGCAGTACTTC	CAWSQGQGASEQYF
NA	TRBV7-8	TRBJ2-2	NA	TGTGCCAGCAGCTTTTTACAAGGGGTAATAAGCGCCGGGGAGCTGTTTTTT	CASSFLQGVISAGELFF
NA	TRBV6-1	TRBJ1-1	NA	TGTGCCAGCATCCGACCAAGGGAGGTTGCTTTCTTT	CASIRPREVAFF
NA	TRBV4-1	TRBJ2-7	NA	TGCGCCAGCAGCCGGGGGACTGGCGAGCAGTACTTC	CASSRGTGEQYF
NA	TRBV5-6	TRBJ2-1	NA	TGTGCCAGCAGCTTAGCCGGGGGAAATGAGCAGTTCTTC	CASSLAGGNEQFF
once	TRBV19	TRBJ1-1	NA	TGTGCCAGTAGTAATGTCGTCAACACTGAAGCTTTCTTT	CASSNVVNTEAFF
NA	TRBV30	TRBJ1-2	NA	TGTGCCTGGAGTTTTAGACAGGCAAACTATGGCTACACCTTC	CAWSFRQANYGYTF
NA	TRBV28	TRBJ1-1	TRBD1	TGTGCCAGCAGTTTATGGACAGGGAGAAGTGAAGCTTTCTTT	CASSLWTGRSEAFF
NA	TRBV5-6	TRBJ2-1	TRBD1	TGTGCCAGCAGCGTGGACAGGGGGCTCATCAATGAGCAGTTCTTC	CASSVDRGLINEQFF
few	TRBV14	TRBJ2-7	NA	TGTGCCAGCAGCCCCCTGCCGCGGGGGCTTACCTACGAGCAGTACTTC	CASSPLPRGLTYEQYF
NA	TRBV5-4	TRBJ2-3	TRBD2	TGTGCCAGCAGCTTCTCGAGCGGGGGGGGGACAGATACGCAGTATTTT	CASSFSSGGGTDTQYF
NA	TRBV7-9	TRBJ2-6	TRBD2	TGTGCCAGCTTGAGCGGGAGTAGGCCTGGGGCCAACGTCCTGACTTTC	CASLSGSRPGANVLTF
few	TRBV6-6	TRBJ1-5	NA	TGTGCCAGCAAGGGGGAAAGCAATCAGCCCCAGCATTTT	CASKGESNQPQHF
NA	TRBV29-1	TRBJ2-7	NA	TGCAGCGTTGAATGGGGCCCCTACGAGCAGTACTTC	CSVEWGPYEQYF
once	TRBV19	TRBJ2-2	NA	TGTGCCAGTAGCCCCCAGGGGCTGGTCACCGGGGAGCTGTTTTTT	CASSPQGLVTGELFF